This section outlines one TCR beta chain sequence together with its context. This sample was taken from a study of blood T cell repertoires in COVID-19. The wider study: Spain, Italy and the United States supplied samples that represented acute and convalescent COVID-19.

Some clones are missing from TCRdb's copy, which holds only in-frame ones; the method was immunoSEQ multiplex PCR. The data hold about 75,000 clones, with roughly 90% observed a single time. Germline lookup yields CDR1 SGHTS and CDR2 YDEGEE. The CDR3 runs to 15 residues. V lost 4 bases and J lost 7; bases outside the gene matches: 11. V and J are TRBV5-8 and TRBJ1-5; 7 bases are a match to TRBD1. The clonotype originates from a human donor in a cohort sampled during active COVID-19. Sequencing was performed on peripheral blood. The CDR3 loop is CASSPGQNLEQPQHF. The CDR3 DNA reads as TGTGCCAGCAGCCCGGGACAGAACCTTGAACAGCCCCAGCATTTT.